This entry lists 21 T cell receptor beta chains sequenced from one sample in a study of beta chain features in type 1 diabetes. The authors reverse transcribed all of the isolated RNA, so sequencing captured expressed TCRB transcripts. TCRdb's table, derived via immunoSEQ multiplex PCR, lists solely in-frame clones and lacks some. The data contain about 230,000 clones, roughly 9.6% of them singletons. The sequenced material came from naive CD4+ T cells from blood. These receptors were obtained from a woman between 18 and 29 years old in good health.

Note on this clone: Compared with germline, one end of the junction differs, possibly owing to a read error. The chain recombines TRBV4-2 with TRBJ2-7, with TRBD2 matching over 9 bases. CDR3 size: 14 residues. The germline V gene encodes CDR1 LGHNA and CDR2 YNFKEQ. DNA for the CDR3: TGTGCCAGCAGCCAAGATGGGCTCGGGACTAGCTTCAACTTC. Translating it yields CASSQDGLGTSFNF.

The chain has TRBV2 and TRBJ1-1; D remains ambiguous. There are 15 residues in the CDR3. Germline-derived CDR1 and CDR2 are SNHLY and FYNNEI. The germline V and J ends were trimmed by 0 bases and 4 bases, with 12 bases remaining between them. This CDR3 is CASSEARVGVTEAFF. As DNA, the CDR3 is TGTGCCAGCAGTGAAGCGAGGGTGGGTGTCACTGAAGCTTTCTTT. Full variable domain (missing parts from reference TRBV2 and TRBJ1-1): EPEVTQTPSHQVTQMGQEVILRCVPISNHLYFYWYRQILGQKVEFLVSFYNNEISEKSEIFDDQFSVERPDGSNFTLKIRSTKLEDSAMYFCASSEARVGVTEAFFGQGTRLTVV.

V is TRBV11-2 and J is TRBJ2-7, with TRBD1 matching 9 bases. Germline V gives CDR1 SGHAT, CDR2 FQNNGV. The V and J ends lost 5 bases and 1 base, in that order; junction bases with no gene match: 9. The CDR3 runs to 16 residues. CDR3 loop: CASSRRGQGSSYEQYF. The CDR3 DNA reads TGTGCCAGCAGCCGGAGGGGACAGGGCTCTTCCTACGAGCAGTACTTC.

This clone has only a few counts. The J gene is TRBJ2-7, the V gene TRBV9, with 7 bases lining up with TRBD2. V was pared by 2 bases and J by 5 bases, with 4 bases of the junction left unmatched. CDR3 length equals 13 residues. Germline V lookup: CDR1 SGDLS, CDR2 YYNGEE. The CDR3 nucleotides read TGTGCCAGCAGCGTGCGGGGGTCCGACGAGCAGTACTTC. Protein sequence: CASSVRGSDEQYF.

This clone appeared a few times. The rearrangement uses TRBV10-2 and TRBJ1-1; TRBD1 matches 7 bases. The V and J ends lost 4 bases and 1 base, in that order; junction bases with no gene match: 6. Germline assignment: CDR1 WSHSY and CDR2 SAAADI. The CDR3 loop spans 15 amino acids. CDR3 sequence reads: CASSVAGGTNTEAFF. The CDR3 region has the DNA TGCGCCAGCAGTGTCGCAGGGGGGACGAACACTGAAGCTTTCTTT.

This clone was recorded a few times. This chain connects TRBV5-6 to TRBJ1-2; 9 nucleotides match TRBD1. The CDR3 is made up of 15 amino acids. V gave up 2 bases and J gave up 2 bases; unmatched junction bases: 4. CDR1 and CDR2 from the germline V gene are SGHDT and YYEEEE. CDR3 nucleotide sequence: TGTGCCAGCAGCTTCCGCGGACAGGGGAACTATGGCTACACCTTC. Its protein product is CASSFRGQGNYGYTF.

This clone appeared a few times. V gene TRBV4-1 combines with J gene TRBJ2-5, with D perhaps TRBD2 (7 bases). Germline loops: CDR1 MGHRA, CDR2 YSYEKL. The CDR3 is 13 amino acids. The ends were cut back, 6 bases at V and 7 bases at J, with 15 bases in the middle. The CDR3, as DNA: TGCGCCAGCAGATCACGGGGGGCCGGGACCCAGTACTTC. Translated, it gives CASRSRGAGTQYF.

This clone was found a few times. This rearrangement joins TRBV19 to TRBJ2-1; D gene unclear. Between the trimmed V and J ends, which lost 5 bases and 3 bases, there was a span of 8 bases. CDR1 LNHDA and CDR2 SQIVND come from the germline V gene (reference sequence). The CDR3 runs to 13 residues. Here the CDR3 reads CASSWSSYNEQFF. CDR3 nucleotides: TGTGCCAGTAGTTGGAGCAGCTACAATGAGCAGTTCTTC.

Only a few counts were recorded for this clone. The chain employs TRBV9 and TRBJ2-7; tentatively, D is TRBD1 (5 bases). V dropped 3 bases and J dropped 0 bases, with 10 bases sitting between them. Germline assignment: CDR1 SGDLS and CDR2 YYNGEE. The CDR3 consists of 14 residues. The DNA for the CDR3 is TGTGCCAGCAGCGACCGACAGACCTCCTACGAGCAGTACTTC. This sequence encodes CASSDRQTSYEQYF.

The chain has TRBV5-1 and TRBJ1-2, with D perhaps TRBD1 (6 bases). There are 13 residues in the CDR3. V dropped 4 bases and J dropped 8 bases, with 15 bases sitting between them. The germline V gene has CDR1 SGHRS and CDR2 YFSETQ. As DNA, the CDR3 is TGCGCCAGCAGCGTGGGGACATCCTTGGGCTACACCTTC. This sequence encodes CASSVGTSLGYTF.

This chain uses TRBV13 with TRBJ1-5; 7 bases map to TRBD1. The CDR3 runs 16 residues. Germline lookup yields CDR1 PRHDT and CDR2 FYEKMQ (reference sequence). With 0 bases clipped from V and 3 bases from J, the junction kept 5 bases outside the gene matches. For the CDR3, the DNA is TGTGCCAGCAGCTTAGGGCCGGGACAGCCCAATCAGCCCCAGCATTTT. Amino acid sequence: CASSLGPGQPNQPQHF.

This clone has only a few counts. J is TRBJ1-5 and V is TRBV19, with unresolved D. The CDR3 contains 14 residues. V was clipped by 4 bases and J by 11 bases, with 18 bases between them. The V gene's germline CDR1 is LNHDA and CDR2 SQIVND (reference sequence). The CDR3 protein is CASSTTWGMEAQHF. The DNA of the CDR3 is TGTGCCAGTAGTACCACGTGGGGTATGGAGGCCCAGCATTTT.

Written as DNA, the CDR3 is TGCGCCAGCAGCTTGAACAGGCCATCCTACGAGCAGTACTTC. Translated: CASSLNRPSYEQYF. This chain links TRBV5-1 with TRBJ2-7; a weak D match, TRBD1 (5 bases). The germline V gene encodes CDR1 SGHRS and CDR2 YFSETQ. The CDR3 runs to 14 residues. The V gene lost 1 base and the J gene lost 1 base, with 9 bases spanning the gap.

DNA for the CDR3: TGTGCCAGCAGCTTAAAGGTACTATATAGCGATCTGCAGGCTGAAGCTTTCTTT. Translation: CASSLKVLYSDLQAEAFF. V is TRBV7-8 and J is TRBJ1-1; D remains ambiguous. This CDR3 region has 18 residues. V lost 2 bases to trimming and J lost 6 bases, with 25 bases between them. Germline lookup yields CDR1 SGHVS and CDR2 FQNEAQ.

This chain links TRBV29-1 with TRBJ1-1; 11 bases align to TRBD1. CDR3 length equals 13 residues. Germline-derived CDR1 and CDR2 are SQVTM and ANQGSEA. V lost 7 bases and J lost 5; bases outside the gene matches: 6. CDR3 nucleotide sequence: TGCAGCGCTGGACAGGGGGCGTTTACTGAAGCTTTCTTT. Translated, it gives CSAGQGAFTEAFF.

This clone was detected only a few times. The CDR3 DNA is TGTGCCAGCTCACTGGACAGTGGTGGAAACACCATATATTTT. It specifies CASSLDSGGNTIYF. The rearrangement links TRBV18 to TRBJ1-3; TRBD1 might be the D (6 bases). The germline gives CDR1 KGHSH, CDR2 LQKENI. V was trimmed by 4 bases and J by 3 bases, leaving 10 bases between them. The length of the CDR3 is 14 residues.

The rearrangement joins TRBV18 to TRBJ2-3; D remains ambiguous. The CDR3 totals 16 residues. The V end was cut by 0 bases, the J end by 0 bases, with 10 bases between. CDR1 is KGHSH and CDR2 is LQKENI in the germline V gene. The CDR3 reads CASSPPSSTSTDTQYF. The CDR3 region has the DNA TGTGCCAGCTCACCACCGTCGAGTACTAGCACAGATACGCAGTATTTT.

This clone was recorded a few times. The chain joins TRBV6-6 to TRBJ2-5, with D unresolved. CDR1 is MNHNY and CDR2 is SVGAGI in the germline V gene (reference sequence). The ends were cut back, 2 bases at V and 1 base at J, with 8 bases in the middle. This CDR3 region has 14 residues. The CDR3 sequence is CASSYTASQETQYF. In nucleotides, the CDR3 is TGTGCCAGCAGTTACACGGCTAGCCAAGAGACCCAGTACTTC.

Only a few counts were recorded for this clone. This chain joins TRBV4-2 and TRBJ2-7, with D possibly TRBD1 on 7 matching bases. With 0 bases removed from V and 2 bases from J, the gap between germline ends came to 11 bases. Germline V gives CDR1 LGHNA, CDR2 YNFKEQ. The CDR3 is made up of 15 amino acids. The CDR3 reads CASSQDRGTAYEQYF. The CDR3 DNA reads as TGTGCCAGCAGCCAAGATCGGGGGACAGCCTACGAGCAGTACTTC.

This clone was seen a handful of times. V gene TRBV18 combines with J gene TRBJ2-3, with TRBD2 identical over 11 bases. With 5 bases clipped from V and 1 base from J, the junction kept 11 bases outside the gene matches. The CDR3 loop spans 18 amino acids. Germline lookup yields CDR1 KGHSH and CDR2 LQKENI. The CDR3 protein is CASSFRLAGGVGTDTQYF. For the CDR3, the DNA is TGTGCCAGCTCATTTCGGCTAGCGGGGGGCGTGGGCACAGATACGCAGTATTTT.

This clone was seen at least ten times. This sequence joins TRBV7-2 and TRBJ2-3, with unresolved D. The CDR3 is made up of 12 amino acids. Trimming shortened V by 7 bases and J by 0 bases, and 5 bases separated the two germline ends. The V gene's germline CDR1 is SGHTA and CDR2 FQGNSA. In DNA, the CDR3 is TGTGCCAGCAAGAGGAGCACAGATACGCAGTATTTT. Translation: CASKRSTDTQYF.